The sequence of this T cell receptor beta chain was determined in a study of T cells after yellow fever vaccination. Findings and limits, study-wide: Most clones from primary vaccination resurfaced after the booster (96% CD4, around 90% CD8).

Trimming left V 2 bases short and J 7 bases short, with 6 bases between. This CDR3 region has 11 residues. Germline assignment: CDR1 MNHEY and CDR2 SVGEGT. As for this clonotype: No antigen is known for it.

Template switching with 5'RACE generated the TCR cDNA and added a universal primer site and UMIs. TCRdb passed the 5' RACE reads through MiXCR, listing each CDR3 protein once. The table includes 120,000 or so distinct CDR3 sequences, approximately 16% detected once. The receptor's source is a man between 18 and 29 years old who received the YFV17D yellow fever vaccine. The sample in question was CD8+ T cells sorted from PBMCs, obtained 5 days after the yellow fever booster vaccination. The chain recombines TRBV6-2 or TRBV6-3 with TRBJ2-7; D is possibly TRBD2 (5 bases). The CDR3 protein is CASSYRGEQYF. As DNA, the CDR3 is TGTGCCAGCAGTTACCGGGGTGAGCAGTACTTC.